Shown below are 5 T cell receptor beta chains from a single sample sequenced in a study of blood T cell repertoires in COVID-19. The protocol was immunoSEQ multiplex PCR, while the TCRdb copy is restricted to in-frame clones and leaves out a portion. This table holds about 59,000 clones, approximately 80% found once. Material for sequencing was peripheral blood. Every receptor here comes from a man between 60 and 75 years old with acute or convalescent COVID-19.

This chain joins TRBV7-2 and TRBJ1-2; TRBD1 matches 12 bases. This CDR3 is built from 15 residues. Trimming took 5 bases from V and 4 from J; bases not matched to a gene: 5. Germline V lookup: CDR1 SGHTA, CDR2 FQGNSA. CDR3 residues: CASSVGTGGIYGYTF. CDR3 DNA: TGTGCCAGCAGCGTCGGGACAGGGGGCATCTATGGCTACACCTTC.

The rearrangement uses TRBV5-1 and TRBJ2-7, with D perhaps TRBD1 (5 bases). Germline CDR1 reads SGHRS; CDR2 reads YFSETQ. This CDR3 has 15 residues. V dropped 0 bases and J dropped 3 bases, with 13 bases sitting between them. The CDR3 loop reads CASSLDYGADYEQYF. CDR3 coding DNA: TGCGCCAGCAGCTTGGACTATGGGGCGGACTACGAGCAGTACTTC.

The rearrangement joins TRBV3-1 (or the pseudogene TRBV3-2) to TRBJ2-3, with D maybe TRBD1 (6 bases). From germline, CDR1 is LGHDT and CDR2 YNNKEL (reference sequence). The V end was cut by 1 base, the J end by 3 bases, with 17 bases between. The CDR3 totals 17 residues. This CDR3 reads CASSQVGGGLRTDTQYF. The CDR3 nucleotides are TGTGCCAGCAGCCAAGTAGGTGGGGGCCTGAGAACAGATACGCAGTATTTT.

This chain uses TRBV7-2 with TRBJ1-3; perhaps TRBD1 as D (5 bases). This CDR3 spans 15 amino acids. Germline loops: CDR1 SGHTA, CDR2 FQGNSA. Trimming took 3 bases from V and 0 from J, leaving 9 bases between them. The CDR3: CASSFTGDSGNTIYF. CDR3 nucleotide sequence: TGTGCCAGCAGCTTCACAGGTGACTCTGGAAACACCATATATTTT.

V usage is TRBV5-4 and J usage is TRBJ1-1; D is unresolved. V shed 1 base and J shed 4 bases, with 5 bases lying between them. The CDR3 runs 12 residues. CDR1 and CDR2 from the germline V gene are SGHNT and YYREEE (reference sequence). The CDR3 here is CASSLTSTEAFF. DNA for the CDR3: TGTGCCAGCAGCTTGACGAGCACTGAAGCTTTCTTT.